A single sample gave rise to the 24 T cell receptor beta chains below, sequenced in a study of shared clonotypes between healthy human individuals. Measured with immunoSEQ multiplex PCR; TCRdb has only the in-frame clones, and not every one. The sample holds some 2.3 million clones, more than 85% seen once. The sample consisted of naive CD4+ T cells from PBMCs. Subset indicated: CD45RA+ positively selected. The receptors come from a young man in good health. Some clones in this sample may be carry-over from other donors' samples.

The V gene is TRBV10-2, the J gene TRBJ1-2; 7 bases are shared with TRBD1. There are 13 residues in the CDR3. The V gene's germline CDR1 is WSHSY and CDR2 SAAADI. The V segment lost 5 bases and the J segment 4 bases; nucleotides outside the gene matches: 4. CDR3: CASSKGQPYGYTF. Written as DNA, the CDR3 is TGCGCCAGCAGTAAGGGACAGCCCTATGGCTACACCTTC.

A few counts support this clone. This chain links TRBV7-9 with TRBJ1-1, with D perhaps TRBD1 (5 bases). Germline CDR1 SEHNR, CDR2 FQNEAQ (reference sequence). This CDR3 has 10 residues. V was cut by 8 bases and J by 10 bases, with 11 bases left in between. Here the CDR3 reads CASGQGAAFF. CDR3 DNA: TGTGCCAGCGGGCAGGGTGCAGCTTTCTTT.

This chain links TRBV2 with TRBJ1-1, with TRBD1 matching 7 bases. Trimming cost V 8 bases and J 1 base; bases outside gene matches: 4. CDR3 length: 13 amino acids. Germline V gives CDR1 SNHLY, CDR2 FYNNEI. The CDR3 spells CASLRDRNTEAFF. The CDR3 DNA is TGTGCCAGCCTCCGGGACAGGAACACTGAAGCTTTCTTT. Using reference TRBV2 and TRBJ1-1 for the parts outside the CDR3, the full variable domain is EPEVTQTPSHQVTQMGQEVILRCVPISNHLYFYWYRQILGQKVEFLVSFYNNEISEKSEIFDDQFSVERPDGSNFTLKIRSTKLEDSAMYFCASLRDRNTEAFFGQGTRLTVV.

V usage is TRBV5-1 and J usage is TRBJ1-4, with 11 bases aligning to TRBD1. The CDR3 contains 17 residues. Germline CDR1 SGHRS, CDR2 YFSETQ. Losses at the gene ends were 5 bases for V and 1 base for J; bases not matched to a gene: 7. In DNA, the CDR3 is TGCGCCAGCAGGTCTTGGACAGGGGGCCGAACTAATGAAAAACTGTTTTTT. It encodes CASRSWTGGRTNEKLFF. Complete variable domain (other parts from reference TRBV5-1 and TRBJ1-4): KAGVTQTPRYLIKTRGQQVTLSCSPISGHRSVSWYQQTPGQGLQFLFEYFSETQRNKGNFPGRFSGRQFSNSRSEMNVSTLELGDSALYLCASRSWTGGRTNEKLFFGSGTQLSVL.

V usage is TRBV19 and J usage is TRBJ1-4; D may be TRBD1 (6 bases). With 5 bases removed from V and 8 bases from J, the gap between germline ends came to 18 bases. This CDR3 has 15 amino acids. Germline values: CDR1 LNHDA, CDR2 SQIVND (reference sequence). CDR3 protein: CASSGQLTGGEKLFF. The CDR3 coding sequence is TGTGCCAGTAGTGGCCAGCTCACCGGGGGCGAAAAACTGTTTTTT.

The CDR3 DNA follows: TGCGCCAGCAGCTTGGTACTGCGACAGGGGGCCTTAAGGGAGCAGTACTTC. This encodes CASSLVLRQGALREQYF. V gene TRBV5-1 combines with J gene TRBJ2-7; 10 bases are a match to TRBD1. Per germline, CDR1 SGHRS and CDR2 YFSETQ. CDR3 length: 17 residues. Trimming cost V 0 bases and J 7 bases; bases outside gene matches: 13.

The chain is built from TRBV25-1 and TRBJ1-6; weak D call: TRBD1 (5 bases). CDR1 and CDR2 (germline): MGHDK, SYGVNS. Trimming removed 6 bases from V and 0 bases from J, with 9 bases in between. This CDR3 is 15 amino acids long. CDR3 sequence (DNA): TGTGCCAGCAGCGCCGGGGGCTCCTATAATTCACCCCTCCACTTT. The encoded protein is CASSAGGSYNSPLHF. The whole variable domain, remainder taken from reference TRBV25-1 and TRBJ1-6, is EADIYQTPRYLVIGTGKKITLECSQTMGHDKMYWYQQDPGMELHLIHYSYGVNSTEKGDLSSESTVSRIRTEHFPLTLESARPSHTSQYLCASSAGGSYNSPLHFGNGTRLTVT.

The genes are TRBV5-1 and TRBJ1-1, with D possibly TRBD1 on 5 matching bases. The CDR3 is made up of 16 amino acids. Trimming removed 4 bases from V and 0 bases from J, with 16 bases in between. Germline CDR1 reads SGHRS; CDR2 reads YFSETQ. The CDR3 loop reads CASSLGHFIMNTEAFF. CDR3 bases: TGCGCCAGCAGCCTAGGACACTTTATAATGAACACTGAAGCTTTCTTT.

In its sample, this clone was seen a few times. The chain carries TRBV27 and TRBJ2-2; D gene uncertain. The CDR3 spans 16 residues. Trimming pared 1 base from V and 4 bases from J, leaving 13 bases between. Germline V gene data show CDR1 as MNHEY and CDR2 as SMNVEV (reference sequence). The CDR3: CASSLFFAVGTGELFF. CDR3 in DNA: TGTGCCAGCAGTTTATTCTTTGCGGTTGGCACCGGGGAGCTGTTTTTT.

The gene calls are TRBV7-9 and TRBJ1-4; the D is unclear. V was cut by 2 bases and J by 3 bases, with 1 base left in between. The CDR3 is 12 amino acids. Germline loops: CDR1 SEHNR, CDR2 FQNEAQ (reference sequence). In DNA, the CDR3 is TGTGCCAGCAGCTTACCTAATGAAAAACTGTTTTTT. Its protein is CASSLPNEKLFF.

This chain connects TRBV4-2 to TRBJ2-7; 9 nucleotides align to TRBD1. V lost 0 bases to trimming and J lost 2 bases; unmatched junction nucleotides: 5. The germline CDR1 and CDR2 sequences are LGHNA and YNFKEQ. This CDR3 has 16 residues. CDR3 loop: CASSQDFGTGPYEQYF. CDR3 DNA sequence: TGTGCCAGCAGCCAAGATTTTGGGACAGGGCCCTACGAGCAGTACTTC.

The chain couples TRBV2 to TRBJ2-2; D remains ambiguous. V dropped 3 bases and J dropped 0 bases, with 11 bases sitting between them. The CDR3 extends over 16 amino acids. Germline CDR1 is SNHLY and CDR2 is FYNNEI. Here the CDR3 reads CASSDMRLTNTGELFF. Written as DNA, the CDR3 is TGTGCCAGCAGTGATATGCGGCTAACGAACACCGGGGAGCTGTTTTTT.

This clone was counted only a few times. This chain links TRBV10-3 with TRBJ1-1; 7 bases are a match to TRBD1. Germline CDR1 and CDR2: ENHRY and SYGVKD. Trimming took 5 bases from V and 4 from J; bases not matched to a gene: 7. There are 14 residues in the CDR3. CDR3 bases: TGTGCCATCAGTATCAGGGGGGCAATCACTGAAGCTTTCTTT. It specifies CAISIRGAITEAFF.

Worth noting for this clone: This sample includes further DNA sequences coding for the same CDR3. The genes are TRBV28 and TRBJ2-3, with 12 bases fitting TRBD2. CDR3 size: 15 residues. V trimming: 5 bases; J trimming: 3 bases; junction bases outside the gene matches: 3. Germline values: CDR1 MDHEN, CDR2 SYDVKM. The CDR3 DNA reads TGTGCCAGCAGTCTAGCGGGAGGGGGAACAGATACGCAGTATTTT. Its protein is CASSLAGGGTDTQYF.

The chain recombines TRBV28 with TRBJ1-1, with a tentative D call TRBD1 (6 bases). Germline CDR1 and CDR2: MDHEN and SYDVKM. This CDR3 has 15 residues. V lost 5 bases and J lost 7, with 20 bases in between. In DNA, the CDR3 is TGTGCCAGCAGTCAATTACTGGGGGCCTGGAATGAAGCTTTCTTT. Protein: CASSQLLGAWNEAFF.

The CDR3 DNA follows: TGTGCCAGCAGCTTAGCGCTGTTGGTAGCCCAGTACTTC. It yields the protein CASSLALLVAQYF. This sequence joins TRBV7-2 and TRBJ2-5; D not resolved. The V gene lost 0 bases and the J gene lost 9 bases, with 11 bases spanning the gap. Germline V gene lookup returns CDR1 SGHTA and CDR2 FQGNSA. This CDR3 region has 13 residues.

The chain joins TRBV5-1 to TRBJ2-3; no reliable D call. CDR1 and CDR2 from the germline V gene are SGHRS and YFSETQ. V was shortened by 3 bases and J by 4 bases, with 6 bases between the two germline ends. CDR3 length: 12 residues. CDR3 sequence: CASSYGPDTQYF. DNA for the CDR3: TGCGCCAGCAGCTATGGGCCAGATACGCAGTATTTT. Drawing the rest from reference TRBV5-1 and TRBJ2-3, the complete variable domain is KAGVTQTPRYLIKTRGQQVTLSCSPISGHRSVSWYQQTPGQGLQFLFEYFSETQRNKGNFPGRFSGRQFSNSRSEMNVSTLELGDSALYLCASSYGPDTQYFGPGTRLTVL.

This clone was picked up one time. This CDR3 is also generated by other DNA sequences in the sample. The CDR3 is CASSILGQGGNQPQHF. CDR3 in DNA: TGTGCCAGTAGTATACTTGGACAGGGTGGCAATCAGCCCCAGCATTTT. The chain recombines TRBV19 with TRBJ1-5; 8 bases agree with TRBD1. In germline, CDR1 is LNHDA, CDR2 SQIVND (reference sequence). The V gene end was trimmed by 2 bases and the J gene end by 2 bases; junction bases not matched to a gene: 5. The CDR3 totals 16 residues.

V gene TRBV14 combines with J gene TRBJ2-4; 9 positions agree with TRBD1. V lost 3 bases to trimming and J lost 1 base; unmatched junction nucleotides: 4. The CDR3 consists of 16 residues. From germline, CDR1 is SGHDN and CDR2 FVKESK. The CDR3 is CASSQGGQGAKNIQYF. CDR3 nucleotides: TGTGCCAGCAGCCAGGGTGGACAGGGGGCCAAAAACATTCAGTACTTC.

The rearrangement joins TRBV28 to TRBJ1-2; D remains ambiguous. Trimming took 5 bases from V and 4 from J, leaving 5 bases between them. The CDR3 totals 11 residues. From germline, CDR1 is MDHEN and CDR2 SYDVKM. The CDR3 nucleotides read TGTGCCAGCAGTCAGTCCTATGGCTACACCTTC. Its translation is CASSQSYGYTF.

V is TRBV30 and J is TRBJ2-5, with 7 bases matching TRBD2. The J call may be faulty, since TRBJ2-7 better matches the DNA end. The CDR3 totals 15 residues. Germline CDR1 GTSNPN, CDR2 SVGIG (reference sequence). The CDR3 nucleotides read TGTGCCTGGAGGTGGGGCGGGAGCGGCTTCTCCGAGCAGTACTTC. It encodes CAWRWGGSGFSEQYF.

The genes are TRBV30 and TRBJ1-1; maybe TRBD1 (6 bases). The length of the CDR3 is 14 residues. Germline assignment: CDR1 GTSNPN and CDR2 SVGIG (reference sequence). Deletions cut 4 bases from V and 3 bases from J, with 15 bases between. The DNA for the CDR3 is TGTGCCTGGACCTCCGGGACACAACACACTGAAGCTTTCTTT. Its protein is CAWTSGTQHTEAFF. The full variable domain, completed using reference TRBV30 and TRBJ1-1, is SQTIHQWPATLVQPVGSPLSLECTVEGTSNPNLYWYRQAAGRGLQLLFYSVGIGQISSEVPQNLSASRPQDRQFILSSKKLLLSDSGFYLCAWTSGTQHTEAFFGQGTRLTVV.

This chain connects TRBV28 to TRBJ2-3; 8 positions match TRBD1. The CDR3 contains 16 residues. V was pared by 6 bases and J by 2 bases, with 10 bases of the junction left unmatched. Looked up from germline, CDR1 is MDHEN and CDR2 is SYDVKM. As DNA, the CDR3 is TGTGCCAGCAGCTCGCCGGGACAGGAGATCACAGATACGCAGTATTTT. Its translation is CASSSPGQEITDTQYF.

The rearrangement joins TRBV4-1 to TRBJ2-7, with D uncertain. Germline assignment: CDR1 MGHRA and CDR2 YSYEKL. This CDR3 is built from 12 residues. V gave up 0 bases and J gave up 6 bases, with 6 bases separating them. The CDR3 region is CASSQDVGEQYF. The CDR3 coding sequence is TGCGCCAGCAGCCAAGATGTAGGCGAGCAGTACTTC.